Included here is one T cell receptor beta chain sequence, with context. Its antigen remains unknown. This sample was taken from a study of beta chain features in type 1 diabetes. Points from the study as a whole: Within each of all four CD4+ subsets, Type 1 diabetes patients had TCRB CDR3s that were moderately but significantly shorter.

cDNA synthesis used the whole RNA isolate, giving expressed TCRB sequences. Only in-frame clones appear in the TCRdb table, and some are missing; sequencing was by immunoSEQ multiplex PCR. The table has 640,000 or so clones, 10% to 15% seen once. Sample: naive CD4+ T cells from blood. This TCR was recovered from a man between 18 and 29 years old with type 1 diabetes.

The CDR3 is CASSANSGQETQYF. For the CDR3, the DNA is TGTGCCAGCAGTGCTAATAGCGGACAAGAGACCCAGTACTTC. The chain couples TRBV27 to TRBJ2-5, with D perhaps TRBD2 (6 bases). This CDR3 comprises 14 residues. V lost 5 bases, J lost 2 bases, and 12 bases lay in between. From germline, CDR1 is MNHEY and CDR2 SMNVEV (reference sequence).